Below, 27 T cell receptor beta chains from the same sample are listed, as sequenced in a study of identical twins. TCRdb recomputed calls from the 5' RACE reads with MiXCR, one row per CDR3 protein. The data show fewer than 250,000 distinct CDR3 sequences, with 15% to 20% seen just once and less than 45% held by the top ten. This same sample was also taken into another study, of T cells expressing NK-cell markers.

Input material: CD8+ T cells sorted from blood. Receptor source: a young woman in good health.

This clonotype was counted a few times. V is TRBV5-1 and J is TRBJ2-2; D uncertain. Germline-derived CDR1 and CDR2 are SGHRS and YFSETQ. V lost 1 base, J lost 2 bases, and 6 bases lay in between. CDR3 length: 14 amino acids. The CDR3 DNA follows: TGCGCCAGCAGCTTGTCTCGAAACACCGGGGAGCTGTTTTTT. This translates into CASSLSRNTGELFF.

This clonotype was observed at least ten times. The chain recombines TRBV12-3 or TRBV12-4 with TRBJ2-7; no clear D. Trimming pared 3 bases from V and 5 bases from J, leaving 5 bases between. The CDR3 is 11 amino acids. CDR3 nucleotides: TGTGCCAGCAGTTTCAGCAACGAGCAGTACTTC. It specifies CASSFSNEQYF.

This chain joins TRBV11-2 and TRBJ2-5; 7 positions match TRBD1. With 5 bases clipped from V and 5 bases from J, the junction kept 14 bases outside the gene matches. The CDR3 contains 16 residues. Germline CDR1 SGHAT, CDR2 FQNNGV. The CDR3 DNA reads TGTGCCAGCAGCCGAAAAGACAGGGCCCAAGAGGAGACCCAGTACTTC. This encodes CASSRKDRAQEETQYF. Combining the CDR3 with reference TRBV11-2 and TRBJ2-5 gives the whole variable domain EAGVAQSPRYKIIEKRQSVAFWCNPISGHATLYWYQQILGQGPKLLIQFQNNGVVDDSQLPKDRFSAERLKGVDSTLKIQPAKLEDSAVYLCASSRKDRAQEETQYFGPGTRLLVL.

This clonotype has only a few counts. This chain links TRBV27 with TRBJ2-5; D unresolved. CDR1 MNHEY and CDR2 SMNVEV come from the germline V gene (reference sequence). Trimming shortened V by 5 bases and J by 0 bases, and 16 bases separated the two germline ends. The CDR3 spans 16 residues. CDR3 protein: CASSPGSGPYQETQYF. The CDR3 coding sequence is TGTGCCAGCAGTCCTGGTTCGGGTCCTTACCAAGAGACCCAGTACTTC.

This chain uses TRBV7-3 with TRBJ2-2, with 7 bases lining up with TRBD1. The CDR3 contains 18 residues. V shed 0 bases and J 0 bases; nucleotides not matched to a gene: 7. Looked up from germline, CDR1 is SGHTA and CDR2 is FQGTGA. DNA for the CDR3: TGTGCCAGCAGCTTAACAACTAACAGGGGATCGAACACCGGGGAGCTGTTTTTT. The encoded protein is CASSLTTNRGSNTGELFF. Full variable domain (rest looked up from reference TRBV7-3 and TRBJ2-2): GAGVSQTPSNKVTEKGKYVELRCDPISGHTALYWYRQSLGQGPEFLIYFQGTGAADDSGLPNDRFFAVRPEGSVSTLKIQRTERGDSAVYLCASSLTTNRGSNTGELFFGEGSRLTVL.

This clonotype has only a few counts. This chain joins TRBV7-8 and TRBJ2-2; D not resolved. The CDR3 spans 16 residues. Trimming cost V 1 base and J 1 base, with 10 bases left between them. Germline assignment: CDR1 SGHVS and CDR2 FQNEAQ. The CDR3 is CASSLDGLVNTGELFF. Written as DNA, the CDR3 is TGTGCCAGCAGCTTAGACGGTTTAGTGAACACCGGGGAGCTGTTTTTT. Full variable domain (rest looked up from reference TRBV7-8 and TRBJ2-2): GAGVSQSPRYKVAKRGQDVALRCDPISGHVSLFWYQQALGQGPEFLTYFQNEAQLDKSGLPSDRFFAERPEGSVSTLKIQRTQQEDSAVYLCASSLDGLVNTGELFFGEGSRLTVL.

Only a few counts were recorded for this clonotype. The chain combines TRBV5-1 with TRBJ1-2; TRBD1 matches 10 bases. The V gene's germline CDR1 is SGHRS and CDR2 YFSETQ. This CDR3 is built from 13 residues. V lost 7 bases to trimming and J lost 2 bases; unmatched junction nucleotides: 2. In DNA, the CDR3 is TGCGCCAGCGGGGGACAGGGGAACTATGGCTACACCTTC. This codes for CASGGQGNYGYTF.

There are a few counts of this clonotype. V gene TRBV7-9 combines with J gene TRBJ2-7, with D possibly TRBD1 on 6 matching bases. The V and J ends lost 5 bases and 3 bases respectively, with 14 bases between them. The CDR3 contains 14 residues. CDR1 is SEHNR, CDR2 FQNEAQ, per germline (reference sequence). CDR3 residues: CASSAGGGGYEQYF. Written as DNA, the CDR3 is TGTGCCAGCAGCGCCGGTGGGGGCGGCTACGAGCAGTACTTC. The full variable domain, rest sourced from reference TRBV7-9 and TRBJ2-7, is DTGVSQNPRHKITKRGQNVTFRCDPISEHNRLYWYRQTLGQGPEFLTYFQNEAQLEKSRLLSDRFSAERPKGSFSTLEIQRTEQGDSAMYLCASSAGGGGYEQYFGPGTRLTVT.

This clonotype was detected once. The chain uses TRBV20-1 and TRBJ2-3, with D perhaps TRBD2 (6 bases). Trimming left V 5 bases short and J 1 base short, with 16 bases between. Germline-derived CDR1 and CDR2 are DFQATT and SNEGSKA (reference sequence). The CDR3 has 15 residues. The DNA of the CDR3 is TGCAGTGCTGGACTACCTAGGGTCGGCACAGATACGCAGTATTTT. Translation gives CSAGLPRVGTDTQYF.

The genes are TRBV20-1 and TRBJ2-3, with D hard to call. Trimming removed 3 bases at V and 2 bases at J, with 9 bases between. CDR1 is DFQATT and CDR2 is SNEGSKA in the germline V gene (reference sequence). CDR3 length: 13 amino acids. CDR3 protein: CSASAADTDTQYF. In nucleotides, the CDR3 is TGCAGTGCTAGCGCCGCGGACACAGATACGCAGTATTTT.

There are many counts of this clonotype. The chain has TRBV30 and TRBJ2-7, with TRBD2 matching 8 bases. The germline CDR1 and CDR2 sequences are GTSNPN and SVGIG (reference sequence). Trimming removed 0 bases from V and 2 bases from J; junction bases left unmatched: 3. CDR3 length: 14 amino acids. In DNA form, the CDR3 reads TGTGCCTGGAGTGTCCCAGCGGGGGCCTACGAGCAGTACTTC. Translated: CAWSVPAGAYEQYF.

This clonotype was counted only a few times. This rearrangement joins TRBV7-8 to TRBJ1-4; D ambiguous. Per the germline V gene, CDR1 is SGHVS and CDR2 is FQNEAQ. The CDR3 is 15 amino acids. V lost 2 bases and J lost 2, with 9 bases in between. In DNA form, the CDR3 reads TGTGCCAGCAGCTTAAATTGGAGCACTAATGAAAAACTGTTTTTT. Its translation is CASSLNWSTNEKLFF.

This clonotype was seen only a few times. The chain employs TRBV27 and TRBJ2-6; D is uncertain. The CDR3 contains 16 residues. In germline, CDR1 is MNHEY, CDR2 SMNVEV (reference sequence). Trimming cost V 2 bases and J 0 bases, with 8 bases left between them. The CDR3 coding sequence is TGTGCCAGCAGTTTAGGTGGAAACTCTGGGGCCAACGTCCTGACTTTC. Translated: CASSLGGNSGANVLTF.

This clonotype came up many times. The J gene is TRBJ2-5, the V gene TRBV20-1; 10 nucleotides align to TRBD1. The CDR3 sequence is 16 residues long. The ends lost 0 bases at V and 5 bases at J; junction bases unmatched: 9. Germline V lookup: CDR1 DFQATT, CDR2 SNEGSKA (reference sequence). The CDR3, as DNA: TGCAGTGCTAGAGATCGGGACAGGGGTAGATTTGAGACCCAGTACTTC. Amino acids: CSARDRDRGRFETQYF.

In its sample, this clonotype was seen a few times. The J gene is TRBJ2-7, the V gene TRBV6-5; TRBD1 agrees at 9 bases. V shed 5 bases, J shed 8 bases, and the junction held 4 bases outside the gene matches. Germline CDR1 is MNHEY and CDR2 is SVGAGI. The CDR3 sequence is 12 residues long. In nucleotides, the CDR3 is TGTGCCAGCAGTCGGGACAGGGCCAAGCAGTACTTC. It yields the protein CASSRDRAKQYF.

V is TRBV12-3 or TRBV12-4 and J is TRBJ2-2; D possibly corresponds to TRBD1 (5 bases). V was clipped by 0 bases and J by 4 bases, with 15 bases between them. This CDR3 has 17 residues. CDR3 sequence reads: CASSLAGGALTTGELFF. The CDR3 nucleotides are TGTGCCAGCAGTTTAGCCGGTGGGGCACTTACCACCGGGGAGCTGTTTTTT.

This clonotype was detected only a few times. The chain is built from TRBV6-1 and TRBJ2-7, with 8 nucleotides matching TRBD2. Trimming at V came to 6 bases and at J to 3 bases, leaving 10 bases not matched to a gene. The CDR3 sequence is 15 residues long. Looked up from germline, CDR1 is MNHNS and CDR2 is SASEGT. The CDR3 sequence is CASSLGPGLVYEQYF. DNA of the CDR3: TGTGCCAGCAGCCTAGGTCCGGGACTAGTCTACGAGCAGTACTTC.

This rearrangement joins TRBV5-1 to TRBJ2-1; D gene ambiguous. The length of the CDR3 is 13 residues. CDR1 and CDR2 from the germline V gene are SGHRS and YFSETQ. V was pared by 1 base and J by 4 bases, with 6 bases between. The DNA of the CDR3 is TGCGCCAGCAGCTTGTCGGATTACAATGAGCAGTTCTTC. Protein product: CASSLSDYNEQFF.

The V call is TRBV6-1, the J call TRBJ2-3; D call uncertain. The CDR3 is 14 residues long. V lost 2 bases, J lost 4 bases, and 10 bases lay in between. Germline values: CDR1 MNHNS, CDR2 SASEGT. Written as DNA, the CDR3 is TGTGCCAGCAGTGAAAACGGTGAGGCAGATACGCAGTATTTT. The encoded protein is CASSENGEADTQYF.

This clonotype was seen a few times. This CDR3 is CASSSPERGIQETQYF. The CDR3 DNA reads as TGTGCCAGCAGCAGTCCGGAGCGGGGAATCCAAGAGACCCAGTACTTC. This chain connects TRBV6-2 or TRBV6-3 to TRBJ2-5; 7 bases line up with TRBD2. This CDR3 is built from 16 residues. Germline V gene lookup returns CDR1 MNHEY and CDR2 SVGEGT. V trimming: 6 bases; J trimming: 1 base; junction bases outside the gene matches: 11.

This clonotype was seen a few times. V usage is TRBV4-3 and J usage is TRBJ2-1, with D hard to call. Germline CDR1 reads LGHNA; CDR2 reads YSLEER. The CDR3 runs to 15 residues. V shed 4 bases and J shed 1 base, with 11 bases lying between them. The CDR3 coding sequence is TGCGCCAGCAGCCTTTCTAGATTATCCTACAATGAGCAGTTCTTC. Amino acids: CASSLSRLSYNEQFF.

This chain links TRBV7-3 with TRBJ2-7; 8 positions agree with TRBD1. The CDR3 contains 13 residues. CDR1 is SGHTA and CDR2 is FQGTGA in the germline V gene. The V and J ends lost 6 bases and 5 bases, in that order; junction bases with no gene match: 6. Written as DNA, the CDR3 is TGTGCCAGCAGGCCCGGGACAGGTGACGAGCAGTACTTC. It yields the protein CASRPGTGDEQYF.

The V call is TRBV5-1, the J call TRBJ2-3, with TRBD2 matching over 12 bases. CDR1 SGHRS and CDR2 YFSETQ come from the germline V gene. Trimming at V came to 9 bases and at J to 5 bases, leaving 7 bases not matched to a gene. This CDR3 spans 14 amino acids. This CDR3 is CATTWTSGEDTQYF. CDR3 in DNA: TGCGCCACAACATGGACTAGCGGGGAAGATACGCAGTATTTT.

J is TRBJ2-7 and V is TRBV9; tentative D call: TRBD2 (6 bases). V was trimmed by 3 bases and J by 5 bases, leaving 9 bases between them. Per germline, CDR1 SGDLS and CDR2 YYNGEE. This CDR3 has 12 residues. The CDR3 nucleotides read TGTGCCAGCAGCGGACCTAGCGACGAGCAGTACTTC. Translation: CASSGPSDEQYF.

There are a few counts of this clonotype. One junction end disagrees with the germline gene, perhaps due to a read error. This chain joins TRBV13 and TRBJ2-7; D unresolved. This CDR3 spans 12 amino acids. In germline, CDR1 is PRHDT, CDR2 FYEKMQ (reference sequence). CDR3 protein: CASSLGRSTQDF. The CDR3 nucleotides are TGTGCCAGCAGCTTAGGCCGTTCAACTCAGGACTTC.

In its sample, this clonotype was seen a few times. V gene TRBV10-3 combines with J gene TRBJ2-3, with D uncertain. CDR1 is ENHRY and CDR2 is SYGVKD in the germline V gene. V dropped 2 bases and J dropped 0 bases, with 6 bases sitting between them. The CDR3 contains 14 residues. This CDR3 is CAISEIGSTDTQYF. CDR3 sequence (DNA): TGTGCCATCAGTGAGATTGGTAGCACAGATACGCAGTATTTT.

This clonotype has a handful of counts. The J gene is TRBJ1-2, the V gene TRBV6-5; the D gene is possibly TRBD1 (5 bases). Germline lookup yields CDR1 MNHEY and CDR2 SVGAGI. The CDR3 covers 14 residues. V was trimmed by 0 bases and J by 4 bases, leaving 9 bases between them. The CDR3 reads CASSYSKGTYGYTF. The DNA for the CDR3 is TGTGCCAGCAGTTACTCGAAAGGGACCTATGGCTACACCTTC.